This T cell receptor (beta chain) was sequenced during a study of blood T cell repertoires in COVID-19. Whole-study context: The origin of the acute and convalescent COVID-19 samples was the United States, Italy and Spain. T cells, B-cell-depleted T cells, or PBMCs supplied cDNA or gDNA.

There are a few counts of this clone. Per the authors' pipeline: By means of reference gene primer amplification, nucleated cell counts were estimated. TCRdb keeps only in-frame clones here, not all; method: immunoSEQ multiplex PCR. The DNA gave D and trimming, while V, J and clone size come from that table. Of some 200,000 clones listed, 80% to 85% are singletons. Germline V CDR1 and CDR2: LNHDA, SQIVND (reference sequence). V trimming: 4 bases; J trimming: 4 bases; junction bases outside the gene matches: 7. This CDR3 has 16 amino acids. Sequenced sample: peripheral blood. The TCR comes from a woman in her fifties or sixties with acute or convalescent COVID-19. V and J are TRBV19 and TRBJ1-6; 7 bases are shared with TRBD1. In DNA, the CDR3 is TGTGCCAGTAGTAGAACGGGACAGAATTATAATTCACCCCTCCACTTT. Its protein is CASSRTGQNYNSPLHF. The whole variable domain, filled in from reference TRBV19 and TRBJ1-6, reads DGGITQSPKYLFRKEGQNVTLSCEQNLNHDAMYWYRQDPGQGLRLIYYSQIVNDFQKGDIAEGYSVSREKKESFPLTVTSAQKNPTAFYLCASSRTGQNYNSPLHFGNGTRLTVT.